Listed below are T cell receptor beta chains from one sample, sequenced in a study of T cell repertoires in cytomegalovirus infection. TCRdb re-derived calls from the reads in MiXCR, one entry per CDR3 protein. Of about 700,000 distinct CDR3 sequences in the sample, about 33% were seen once. Their recognized antigens are unknown. Sequenced here: cultured PBMCs, sampled from culture after CMV antigen stimulation. The origin of the receptors is a human donor in good health (CMV status not recorded). Some clones in this sample may be carry-over from other donors' samples. Each CDR3 is given with its conserved first and last residue. The order of the fields is J gene, clone size, V gene, CDR3 protein. Rows give clone size only sometimes, using once, few, many, or a class for an expanded clone.

J: TRBJ1-1
size: many
V: TRBV7-2
CDR3: CASSASGQGNTEAFF

J: TRBJ2-7
size: few
V: TRBV20-1
CDR3: CSAASGTTTYEQYF

J: TRBJ1-1
size: few
V: TRBV7-9
CDR3: CASGRGNTEAFF

J: TRBJ1-6
size: NA
V: TRBV12-3/TRBV12-4
CDR3: CASSFGSRDNSPLHF

J: TRBJ1-4
size: NA
V: TRBV6-2/TRBV6-3
CDR3: CASHRRGSTNEKLFF

J: TRBJ2-7
size: NA
V: TRBV20-1
CDR3: CSASEDLAGRKQYF

J: TRBJ2-3
size: NA
V: TRBV5-4
CDR3: CASSRSGGITDTQYF

J: TRBJ2-7
size: NA
V: TRBV12-3/TRBV12-4
CDR3: CASSFGLAGHEQYF

J: TRBJ1-2
size: many
V: TRBV12-3/TRBV12-4
CDR3: CASGIPGVRVYGYTF

J: TRBJ2-6
size: once
V: TRBV6-1
CDR3: CASRATPWSSGANVLTF

J: TRBJ2-5
size: NA
V: TRBV29-1
CDR3: CSVGRQGLETQYF

J: TRBJ2-5
size: few
V: TRBV19
CDR3: CASSLGRIQETQYF

J: TRBJ2-1
size: NA
V: TRBV6-2/TRBV6-3
CDR3: CASRPGTGSYNEQFF

J: TRBJ2-7
size: NA
V: TRBV6-1
CDR3: CASRITDAGPYEQYF

J: TRBJ2-5
size: NA
V: TRBV7-2
CDR3: CASSLDWKQETQYF

J: TRBJ2-7
size: few
V: TRBV6-1
CDR3: CASSERQPYEQYF

J: TRBJ2-7
size: few
V: TRBV5-4
CDR3: CASSTWTGNYEQYF

J: TRBJ2-3
size: NA
V: TRBV6-2/TRBV6-3
CDR3: CASISAGVADTQYF

J: TRBJ1-1
size: NA
V: TRBV29-1
CDR3: CSLGWGNTEAFF

J: TRBJ2-7
size: NA
V: TRBV6-5
CDR3: CASSYGQSGEQYF

J: TRBJ1-2
size: NA
V: TRBV10-3
CDR3: CAISRTEDYGYTF

J: TRBJ2-7
size: NA
V: TRBV7-2
CDR3: CASSRRAGRGYSYEQYF

J: TRBJ2-5
size: NA
V: TRBV5-1
CDR3: CASSVGGAETQYF